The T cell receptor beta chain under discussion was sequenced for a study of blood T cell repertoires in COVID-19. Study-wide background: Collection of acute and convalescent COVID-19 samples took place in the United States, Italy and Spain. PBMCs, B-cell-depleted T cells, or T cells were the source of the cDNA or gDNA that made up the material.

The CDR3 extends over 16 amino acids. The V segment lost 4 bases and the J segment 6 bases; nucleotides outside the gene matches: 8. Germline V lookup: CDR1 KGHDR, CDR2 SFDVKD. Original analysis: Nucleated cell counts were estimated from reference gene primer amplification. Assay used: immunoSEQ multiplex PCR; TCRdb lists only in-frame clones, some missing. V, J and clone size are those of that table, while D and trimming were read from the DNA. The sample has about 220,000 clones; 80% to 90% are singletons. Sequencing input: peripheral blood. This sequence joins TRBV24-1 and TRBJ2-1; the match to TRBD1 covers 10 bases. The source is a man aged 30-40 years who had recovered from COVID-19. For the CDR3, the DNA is TGTGCCACCAGTGACGGCGGACAGGGGGGGGGCAATGAGCAGTTCTTC. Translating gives CATSDGGQGGGNEQFF.